This is a list of T cell receptor beta chains from one sample in a study of shared clonotypes between healthy human individuals. Produced via immunoSEQ multiplex PCR; TCRdb's table is partial and in-frame only. The sample lists 740,000 or so clones, around four fifths occurring once. Sequencing was performed on memory CD4+ T cells sorted from blood. The receptors here all came from a woman between 25 and 40 years old in good health. Both conserved end residues are part of each CDR3. A D gene is named only where the DNA matches it firmly. Clone size appears in some rows only: once, few, many, or a class for an expanded clone.

J gene	V gene	D gene	CDR3 length	clone size	CDR3 DNA	CDR3 protein
TRBJ2-5	TRBV5-1	TRBD2	16	NA	TGCGCCAGCAGCTCGACTAGCGGGAGGGCCCTGGAGACCCAGTACTTC	CASSSTSGRALETQYF
TRBJ2-2	TRBV29-1	NA	12	NA	TGCAGCGGGTACGATAACACCGGGGAGCTGTTTTTT	CSGYDNTGELFF
TRBJ2-7	TRBV6-1	TRBD1	16	NA	TGTGCCAGCAGTGAATGGGGACAGGGTCGGGCCTACGAGCAGTACTTC	CASSEWGQGRAYEQYF
TRBJ2-1	TRBV28	NA	14	NA	TGTGCCAGCAGTCTGACGGCCCGTAACAATGAGCAGTTCTTC	CASSLTARNNEQFF
TRBJ2-7	TRBV30	TRBD2	17	once	TGTGCCTGGAGTGGAAGAGCGGGAGGTTCTAACTCCTACGAGCAGTACTTC	CAWSGRAGGSNSYEQYF
TRBJ1-1	TRBV11-2	TRBD1	15	NA	TGTGCCAGCAGCCCACGACGACAGGGAACACATGAAGCTTTCTTT	CASSPRRQGTHEAFF
TRBJ2-3	TRBV4-1	TRBD1	16	NA	TGCGCCAGCAGCCAAATGGGACAGGGGAGTGCAGATACGCAGTATTTT	CASSQMGQGSADTQYF
TRBJ2-7	TRBV5-6	NA	15	NA	TGTGCCAGCAGCTTGAGGGGCTACAGTGTCTACGAGCAGTACTTC	CASSLRGYSVYEQYF
TRBJ2-7	TRBV5-1	NA	13	NA	TGCGCCAGCAGCTTCGAGGGATCCGGCAAGCAGTACTTC	CASSFEGSGKQYF
TRBJ1-2	TRBV18	NA	11	NA	TGTGCCAGCTCACCGGGCTATGGCTACACCTTC	CASSPGYGYTF
TRBJ2-1	TRBV6-4	TRBD2	15	NA	TGTGCCAGCAGTGCACTAGCGGGAGGGCCGGGTGAGCAGTTCTTC	CASSALAGGPGEQFF
TRBJ2-1	TRBV5-1	TRBD1	15	NA	TGCGCCAGCAGCCTGGACAGGGGATCCTACAATGAGCAGTTCTTC	CASSLDRGSYNEQFF
TRBJ2-3	TRBV9	TRBD2	18	few	TGTGCCAGCAGCGGACGACTAGCGGGAGGGTATAGCACAGATACGCAGTATTTT	CASSGRLAGGYSTDTQYF
TRBJ2-5	TRBV25-1	NA	16	few	TGTGCCAGCAGTGATATGAACAAAGGACAGCAAGAGACCCAGTACTTC	CASSDMNKGQQETQYF
TRBJ1-2	TRBV5-1	NA	15	NA	TGCGCCAGCAGTGGATTAGTGGGCAGAAACTATGGCTACACCTTC	CASSGLVGRNYGYTF
TRBJ2-7	TRBV9	NA	13	NA	TGTGCCAGCAGCTCCCACCTTAAGGACGAGCAGTACTTC	CASSSHLKDEQYF
TRBJ2-3	TRBV7-9	NA	11	NA	TGTGCCAGCAGCTTTCAGGATACGCAGTATTTT	CASSFQDTQYF
TRBJ2-6	TRBV28	NA	15	NA	TGTGCCAGCAGTTTAGATTCCTCTGGGGCCAACGTCCTGACTTTC	CASSLDSSGANVLTF
TRBJ2-3	TRBV7-8	NA	14	NA	TGTGCCAGCAGCTTATTAGAAACCGACCCTGCGCAGTATTTT	CASSLLETDPAQYF
TRBJ1-1	TRBV5-1	TRBD1	15	NA	TGCGCCAGCAGCCTGCCGACAGGGGCGAACACTGAAGCTTTCTTT	CASSLPTGANTEAFF
TRBJ1-6	TRBV6-5	TRBD1	16	NA	TGTGCCAGCAGTTCCGCTACTTGGACAGGCCCCTGGGCCCTCCACTTT	CASSSATWTGPWALHF
TRBJ2-3	TRBV5-1	TRBD2	16	NA	TGCGCCAGCAGCTTGGGTGCTAGCGGGAGAACAGATACGCAGTATTTT	CASSLGASGRTDTQYF
TRBJ1-2	TRBV19	NA	15	NA	TGTGCCAGTAGTAACCAGGCCCGAGCTAACTATGGCTACACCTTC	CASSNQARANYGYTF
TRBJ2-7	TRBV7-3	TRBD1	14	NA	TGTGCCAGCAGCTTTGGGGACAGGGGCTACGAGCAGTACTTC	CASSFGDRGYEQYF
TRBJ2-2	TRBV7-2	NA	15	NA	TGTGCCAGCAGCTTAGCCGGCTTTACCACCGGGGAGCTGTTTTTT	CASSLAGFTTGELFF
TRBJ2-1	TRBV7-3	NA	15	NA	TGTGCCAGCAGCTTAACCCCGGACACATACAATGAGCAGTTCTTC	CASSLTPDTYNEQFF
TRBJ1-5	TRBV2	NA	15	many	TGTGCCAGCAGTGAAGGGCCGCCTGCCCATCAGCCCCAGCATTTT	CASSEGPPAHQPQHF
TRBJ2-3	TRBV18	NA	13	NA	TGTGCCAGCTCACCCGGGGACACAGATACGCAGTATTTT	CASSPGDTDTQYF
TRBJ1-1	TRBV11-1	NA	14	NA	TGTGCCAGCAACCGCCGGGGGGCGAACACTGAAGCTTTCTTT	CASNRRGANTEAFF
TRBJ2-1	TRBV7-2	NA	16	many	TGTGCCAGCAGTCGGACTACTGCGTTAATCTACAATGAGCAGTTCTTC	CASSRTTALIYNEQFF
TRBJ2-5	TRBV7-9	NA	12	once	TGTGCCAGCAGCCCCCTCGTAATGACCCAGTACTTC	CASSPLVMTQYF